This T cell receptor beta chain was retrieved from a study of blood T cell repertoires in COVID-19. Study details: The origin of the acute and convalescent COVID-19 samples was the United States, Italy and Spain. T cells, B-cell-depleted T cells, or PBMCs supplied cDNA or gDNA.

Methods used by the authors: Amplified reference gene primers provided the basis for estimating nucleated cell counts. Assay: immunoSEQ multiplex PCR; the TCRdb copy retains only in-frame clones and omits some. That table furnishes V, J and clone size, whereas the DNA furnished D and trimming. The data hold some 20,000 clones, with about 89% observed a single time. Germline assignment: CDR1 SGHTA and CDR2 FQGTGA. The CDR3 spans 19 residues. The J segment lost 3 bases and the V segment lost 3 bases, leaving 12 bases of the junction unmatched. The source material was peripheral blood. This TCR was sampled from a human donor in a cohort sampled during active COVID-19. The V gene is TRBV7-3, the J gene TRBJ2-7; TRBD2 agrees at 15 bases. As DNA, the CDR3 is TGTGCCAGCAGCTTGACGGGACTAGCGGGGGGTCCCCCTAACTACGAGCAGTACTTC. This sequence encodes CASSLTGLAGGPPNYEQYF. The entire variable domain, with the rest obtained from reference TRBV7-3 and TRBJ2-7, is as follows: GAGVSQTPSNKVTEKGKYVELRCDPISGHTALYWYRQSLGQGPEFLIYFQGTGAADDSGLPNDRFFAVRPEGSVSTLKIQRTERGDSAVYLCASSLTGLAGGPPNYEQYFGPGTRLTVT.